This TCR beta chain emerged from a study of blood T cells in healthy people across ages (dated by TCRdb to about 2015). Regarding the complete study: In model experiments, roughly one uniquely barcoded TCR beta cDNA molecule per two T cells was captured by template switching. To track age-related changes in TCR beta repertoire diversity, the study relied on deep sequencing normalized with unique cDNA molecular identifiers. Four age groups were formed from the donors: young (average 16 years), middle-aged (around 40), aged (62) and long-lived (around 82). The study analyzed two additional independent replicas of 1 million unique cDNA reads from the same blood draw for two donors, one aged 18 to 30 and one aged 80 or older. What the research found in general, with its limitations: Compared with the aged group, the long-lived group had more naive CD4+ T cells, fewer expanded clones and increased TCR diversity, suggesting age selection. As age increased, observed TCR beta diversity per million T cells dropped in a roughly linear way, and a significant reduction was already evident by age around 41. There was a strong correlation between observed TCR beta diversity and the percentage of naive T cells measured by flow cytometry. Conclusive comparison of naive and antigen-experienced compartments was prevented by the profiling of bulk unsorted PBMCs. Estimates of total diversity based on one million sequenced T cells were regarded as lower bounds and as underestimates. Because donor CMV infection status was unknown, age-related changes in expanded clonotypes were potentially confounded.

Reading the germline V gene gives CDR1 SQVTM and CDR2 ANQGSEA. The CDR3 runs 12 amino acids, cysteine and phenylalanine included. The sequence is cut down to CDR3 DNA, 36 bases in frame from base 1. V loses 1 base of germline sequence and J loses 8 bases, and the interval between the two ends is 11 bases. Receptor amplification or capture employed 5' RACE. Sequencer: Illumina HiSeq 2500. A second PCR of about 6 to 11 cycles was run with a J-beta primer mix and a sample-barcoded 5' primer. A template-switch 5' adaptor carrying 12 random nucleotides introduced a unique molecular identifier onto each TCR beta cDNA molecule. Each sample yielded at least 2.5 million CDR3-containing paired-end reads. First-strand cDNA synthesis was performed from all RNA using the Mint cDNA synthesis kit, with priming by a TRBC-specific oligonucleotide. Following uracil-DNA glycosylase treatment, all cDNA underwent a first 18-cycle PCR with the universal primers M1SS and BC2_uni_R. In the source study's methods: Each sample was normalized by randomly selecting 1 million high-quality reads, each carrying a distinct molecular identifier. Reads sharing molecular identifiers were discarded rather than binned into consensus sequences. MiTCR, set to a Q25 quality threshold and the strictest error-elimination algorithm, was used for CDR3 identification, clonotype clustering and error correction. A nonparametric unseen species model with Euler transformation was used to estimate a lower bound on total TCR beta diversity. In-frame beta chains were kept once TCRdb had trimmed the public reads at Q25 with fastp and called clones with MiXCR. Rows with one shared CDR3 protein collapse into an entry with the most common genes and DNA. These V and J calls originate from TCRdb's pipeline instead of the authors' own analysis. In all, the sample holds almost 550,000 distinct CDR3 sequences, and around 24% of those were seen once. 8.7% of the sample is held by the ten biggest clonotypes.

The 39 donors, aged roughly 6 to 100 years, were systemically healthy Caucasian individuals from Russia. Each donor gave approximately 9.4 milliliters of peripheral blood, drawn into EDTA-treated Vacutainer tubes. Ficoll-Paque density-gradient centrifugation was used to isolate PBMCs, with at least 7 million per sample. Trizol reagent was used to extract total RNA from PBMCs, with at least 6 micrograms per sample. Naive CD45RAhigh/CD27high T cell percentages were measured by flow cytometry on a PBMC aliquot from every donor. This clonotype has only one observation. It lacks a known antigen. No clone much larger than this one lies a single base away; base qualities are absent. The sample was also linked to a second study, of T cells of mothers and their children. As that second paper reports: The donors were nine systemically healthy Caucasian individuals, made up of three mothers and their six children. cDNA synthesis consumed the entire amount of extracted RNA, loaded at 1.5 ug RNA in each 15 ul reaction. In the second PCR, the M1S primer added sample barcodes and 2-4 random nucleotides. More than 8 million TCR beta CDR3 reads were obtained from each mother, and several million reads were obtained from each child. In both related and unrelated pairs, thymic selection shapes the output of TCR recombination in a similar way, with inherited differences having only a minor effect. Normalized repertoire overlap was always found to be slightly, but never significantly, higher in related mother-child pairs than in unrelated mother-child pairs. With a sensitivity of 90 to 100 clones per million clonotypes, no persistent microchimeric T cell clones were detected. Deep NGS was used in the study to compare the TCR beta repertoires of mothers and children and to look for features that separate related mother-child pairs from unrelated individuals. On average, the children were approximately 11 +/- 4 years old, while the mothers were around 40 +/- 4 years old. After adapters were ligated using NEBNext reagents, the libraries underwent 100+100 nt paired-end sequencing on an Illumina HiSeq 2000. To prevent cross-contamination, the mother and child libraries were prepared one month apart and sequenced in separate runs. For each donor, between about 450,000 and 2,300,000 distinct TCR beta clonotypes were identified. Naive TCR beta clonotypes were estimated from low-frequency clonotypes matched to each donor's FACS-determined naive share, without sorting.

The chain employs TRBV29-1 and TRBJ1-2; TRBD1 is perhaps the D gene, given 6 matching bases. This TCR came from a boy aged 5-17 years in good health. Sequencing was carried out using blood. The DNA sequence reads TGCAGCGTTGAAGGAGACAGGAGCGGCTACACCTTC. Its protein product is CSVEGDRSGYTF.